These T cell receptor beta chains were read from a single sample in a study of blood T cell repertoires in COVID-19. The protocol was immunoSEQ multiplex PCR, while the TCRdb copy is restricted to in-frame clones and leaves out a portion. The data contain roughly 410,000 clones, about nine tenths of them singletons. Sequenced sample: peripheral blood. The receptors here all came from a woman between 40 and 55 years old with COVID-19, enrolled during active disease. Each CDR3 is given with its conserved first and last residue. The D gene is left open where the match is weak. The listing skips clone size in some rows; elsewhere it reads once, few, many or a size class.

D | J | size | V | CDR3 | DNA
. | TRBJ1-5 | few | TRBV19 | CASQWTGGSQPQHF | TGTGCCAGCCAATGGACTGGGGGGAGTCAGCCCCAGCATTTT
TRBD2 | TRBJ2-3 | once | TRBV6-2/TRBV6-3 | CASSDGLAGATDTQYF | TGTGCCAGCAGCGACGGACTAGCGGGGGCCACAGATACGCAGTATTTT
TRBD1 | TRBJ2-7 | . | TRBV28 | CASRGQGGYEQYF | TGTGCCAGCCGGGGACAGGGGGGTTACGAGCAGTACTTC
TRBD2 | TRBJ2-3 | . | TRBV4-3 | CASSQEISGGAQVDTQYF | TGCGCCAGCAGCCAAGAGATTAGCGGGGGGGCCCAGGTAGATACGCAGTATTTT
. | TRBJ1-5 | . | TRBV19 | CASSRGGTPSLNQPQHF | TGTGCCAGTAGTAGAGGCGGGACCCCCTCCCTCAATCAGCCCCAGCATTTT
TRBD1 | TRBJ1-1 | . | TRBV7-9 | CASSPTDRGENTEAFF | TGTGCCAGCAGCCCTACGGACAGGGGGGAGAACACTGAAGCTTTCTTT
. | TRBJ1-6 | few | TRBV3-1/TRBV3-2 | CASSQVSRGNSPLHF | TGTGCCAGCAGCCAAGTCTCCAGGGGAAATTCACCCCTCCACTTT
. | TRBJ2-7 | once | TRBV6-2/TRBV6-3 | CASSPIDSYVSYEQYF | TGTGCCAGCAGCCCCATCGACAGTTACGTCTCCTACGAGCAGTACTTC
. | TRBJ2-5 | . | TRBV5-4 | CASSALSMRETQYF | TGTGCCAGCAGCGCCTTAAGTATGCGAGAGACCCAGTACTTC
. | TRBJ1-2 | . | TRBV18 | CASSPVVQGYGYTF | TGTGCCAGCTCACCGGTAGTACAGGGCTATGGCTACACCTTC
. | TRBJ1-5 | . | TRBV10-1 | CASFSTDRQGNQPQHF | TGCGCCAGCTTTTCCACCGACCGACAGGGCAATCAGCCCCAGCATTTT